Below, 15 T cell receptor beta chains from the same sample are listed, as sequenced in a study of neurological immune-mediated disorders. TCRdb processed the 5' RACE reads anew with MiXCR; each CDR3 protein has one entry. The profile shows roughly 48,000 distinct CDR3 sequences, about an eighth of them singletons. Indicated time point: longitudinal time-point 3. The sequenced sample consisted of PBMCs. The source of these receptors is a male donor with HTLV-1-associated myelopathy (HAM/TSP).

In this sample, this clonotype turned up many times. The genes are TRBV5-1 and TRBJ1-4; D is possibly TRBD1 (6 bases). Trimming cost V 2 bases and J 0 bases, with 14 bases left between them. CDR1 is SGHRS, CDR2 YFSETQ, per germline. This CDR3 has 17 amino acids. The CDR3 DNA reads as TGCGCCAGCAGCTTCGACGGGACACTTGCAACTAATGAAAAACTGTTTTTT. This gives the protein CASSFDGTLATNEKLFF.

This clonotype was recorded at least ten times. The rearrangement joins TRBV27 to TRBJ2-1, with 14 positions matching TRBD2. The CDR3 runs 17 residues. Germline CDR1 MNHEY, CDR2 SMNVEV (reference sequence). Trimming removed 6 bases from V and 7 bases from J; junction bases left unmatched: 11. The DNA for the CDR3 is TGTGCCAGCAGGATGGGTATGGGACTAGCGGGGGAGAATGAGCAGTTCTTC. This gives the protein CASRMGMGLAGENEQFF.

This clonotype was recorded at least ten times. The V call is TRBV10-3, the J call TRBJ1-2; 7 bases agree with TRBD1. With V trimmed by 2 bases and J by 4 bases, 4 bases remained unmatched. Germline lookup yields CDR1 ENHRY and CDR2 SYGVKD. The length of the CDR3 is 14 residues. CDR3 region: CAISEGDRVYGYTF. DNA for the CDR3: TGTGCCATCAGTGAGGGTGACAGGGTCTATGGCTACACCTTC.

The chain joins TRBV5-1 to TRBJ2-3; 9 nucleotides line up with TRBD1. The V gene's germline CDR1 is SGHRS and CDR2 YFSETQ. V was pared by 2 bases and J by 2 bases, with 9 bases of the junction left unmatched. CDR3 length equals 17 residues. The CDR3 protein is CASSFSTGTGITDTQYF. CDR3 bases: TGCGCCAGCAGCTTTTCTACCGGGACAGGGATCACAGATACGCAGTATTTT.

The table lists this clonotype with many counts. This sequence joins TRBV20-1 and TRBJ1-5, with D unresolved. V was cut by 6 bases and J by 7 bases, with 16 bases left in between. Looked up from germline, CDR1 is DFQATT and CDR2 is SNEGSKA (reference sequence). The CDR3 totals 13 residues. CDR3 protein: CSANDQYPQPQHF. The CDR3 bases are TGCAGTGCCAACGACCAATACCCCCAGCCCCAGCATTTT.

This clonotype was seen many times. V gene TRBV6-2 or TRBV6-3 combines with J gene TRBJ2-7; 11 nucleotides align to TRBD1. Germline V gene lookup returns CDR1 MNHEY and CDR2 SVGEGT. There are 15 residues in the CDR3. V dropped 5 bases and J dropped 3; count of bases not matched to a gene: 6. CDR3 nucleotide sequence: TGTGCCAGCAGTCCCGGGGGACAGGGGGTCTACGAGCAGTACTTC. Translating it yields CASSPGGQGVYEQYF.

The sample holds many counts of this clonotype. The J gene is TRBJ1-5, the V gene TRBV7-8; tentatively, D is TRBD1 (6 bases). Germline V CDR1 and CDR2: SGHVS, FQNEAQ. Trimming removed 5 bases from V and 7 bases from J, with 15 bases in between. The CDR3 length is 14 residues. The CDR3 nucleotides are TGTGCCAGCAGCCTAAAGGGGGGGCTCCAGCCCCAGCATTTT. Protein: CASSLKGGLQPQHF.

This clonotype is classed as medium-sized. The CDR3, as DNA: TGTGCCAGCAGCTTGGCCCTCCGGGACATTCAGTACTTC. It specifies CASSLALRDIQYF. J is TRBJ2-4 and V is TRBV5-5, with unresolved D. Germline V lookup: CDR1 SGHKS, CDR2 YYEKEE (reference sequence). This CDR3 region has 13 residues. V shed 0 bases and J shed 8 bases, with 9 bases lying between them.

This clonotype came up many times. The V and J genes are TRBV20-1 and TRBJ2-1, with D unclear. The CDR3 runs 11 residues. Trimming removed 3 bases at V and 8 bases at J, with 8 bases between. Looked up from germline, CDR1 is DFQATT and CDR2 is SNEGSKA (reference sequence). The DNA of the CDR3 is TGCAGTGCTAGTCGACGCGATGAGCAGTTCTTC. This encodes CSASRRDEQFF.

This clonotype occurred many times. The chain has TRBV5-1 and TRBJ2-5; D is perhaps TRBD1 or TRBD2 (5 bases each). V lost 2 bases and J 1 base, leaving 12 bases between the germline ends. This CDR3 region has 15 residues. The germline CDR1 and CDR2 sequences are SGHRS and YFSETQ. The CDR3 DNA follows: TGCGCCAGCAGCTTCGGGACCCCTCGCCAAGAGACCCAGTACTTC. This sequence encodes CASSFGTPRQETQYF.

Ten or more counts support this clonotype. The chain has TRBV5-6 and TRBJ2-3; D is perhaps TRBD2 (6 bases). The CDR3 is made up of 14 amino acids. Deletions cut 2 bases from V and 2 bases from J, with 9 bases between. Germline values: CDR1 SGHDT, CDR2 YYEEEE. The CDR3 region has the DNA TGTGCCAGCAGCTTCGGGACTCTCACAGATACGCAGTATTTT. Its translation: CASSFGTLTDTQYF.

This clonotype was picked up many times. The chain is built from TRBV12-3 or TRBV12-4 and TRBJ2-7; D is tentatively TRBD1 or TRBD2 (5 bases each). Deletions cut 6 bases from V and 3 bases from J, with 12 bases between. The CDR3 is made up of 13 amino acids. The CDR3 bases are TGTGCCAGCAGCCTTGGGACGGGCTACGAGCAGTACTTC. Its protein is CASSLGTGYEQYF.

This clonotype was found many times. The chain carries TRBV28 and TRBJ1-3; 7 bases are shared with TRBD1. This CDR3 is built from 15 residues. Germline CDR1 and CDR2: MDHEN and SYDVKM. Unmatched junction bases numbered 6, after V lost 3 bases and J lost 4 bases. In nucleotides, the CDR3 is TGTGCCAGCAGTTTCGAGGGGGCGAGGGGAAACACCATATATTTT. It is translated as CASSFEGARGNTIYF.

This clonotype was detected many times. V is TRBV18 and J is TRBJ1-1; D is unclear. Trimming shortened V by 5 bases and J by 0 bases, and 4 bases separated the two germline ends. Germline CDR1 KGHSH, CDR2 LQKENI. This CDR3 is built from 12 residues. The CDR3 coding sequence is TGTGCCAGCTCATGGATGAACACTGAAGCTTTCTTT. Protein: CASSWMNTEAFF.

This clonotype was recorded at least ten times. As DNA, the CDR3 is TGCAGTGCTAGTTGGACTAGTAGGTCAGATACGCAGTATTTT. Its translation: CSASWTSRSDTQYF. V usage is TRBV20-1 and J usage is TRBJ2-3; 7 bases agree with TRBD2. The ends lost 3 bases at V and 4 bases at J; junction bases unmatched: 7. This CDR3 spans 14 amino acids. In germline, CDR1 is DFQATT, CDR2 SNEGSKA (reference sequence).